This entry lists 14 T cell receptor beta chains sequenced from one sample in a study of OX40 agonist ivuxolimab in advanced cancers. Repertoires were generated with immunoSEQ multiplex PCR, while TCRdb's copy carries only in-frame clones and drops some. The data show approximately 62,000 clones, around 90% seen once. The sequences come from CD4+ or CD8+ T cells sorted from blood, collected in a trial of the OX40 agonist ivuxolimab. The receptor set was obtained from an adult with an advanced solid tumor such as melanoma, head and neck, liver or kidney cancer.

V usage is TRBV7-2 and J usage is TRBJ2-7; D perhaps matches TRBD2 (5 bases). CDR1 is SGHTA and CDR2 is FQGNSA in the germline V gene. Trimming pared 1 base from V and 5 bases from J, leaving 15 bases between. The CDR3 has 15 residues. The CDR3: CASSLGPQRGNEQYF. The CDR3 DNA reads as TGTGCCAGCAGCTTAGGTCCCCAGCGAGGGAACGAGCAGTACTTC.

Concerning this clone itself: This is likely a read error, given that the CDR3 carries no conserved phenylalanine or tryptophan at its end. The chain combines TRBV11-2 with TRBJ1-2; weak D call: TRBD1 (5 bases). CDR3 length: 11 residues. V shed 4 bases and J shed 8 bases, with 8 bases lying between them. CDR1 is SGHAT and CDR2 is FQNNGV in the germline V gene. CDR3 sequence (DNA): TGTGCCAGCAGCTCCGGGGGGGGCTACACCCTC. It translates to CASSSGGGYTL.

This clone occurred a few times. This chain joins TRBV27 and TRBJ1-2; 10 bases match TRBD1. Trimming took 5 bases from V and 4 from J; bases not matched to a gene: 7. This CDR3 has 15 amino acids. In germline, CDR1 is MNHEY, CDR2 SMNVEV (reference sequence). The CDR3 nucleotides read TGTGCCAGCAGTCTCACCTGGACAGGGGGCTATGGCTACACCTTC. It yields the protein CASSLTWTGGYGYTF.

The chain employs TRBV28 and TRBJ2-7; 8 positions agree with TRBD1. J gave up 1 base and V 7 bases, and 6 bases lay outside the gene matches. Germline-derived CDR1 and CDR2 are MDHEN and SYDVKM. The CDR3 extends over 14 amino acids. CDR3 loop: CASTRQGMSYEQYF. CDR3 nucleotides: TGTGCCAGCACGAGACAGGGGATGTCCTACGAGCAGTACTTC.

This clone was seen only once. V is TRBV20-1 and J is TRBJ2-7, with D perhaps TRBD1 (5 bases). Germline CDR1 reads DFQATT; CDR2 reads SNEGSKA (reference sequence). The CDR3 is made up of 11 amino acids. Deletions cut 3 bases from V and 7 bases from J, with 10 bases between. The CDR3 coding sequence is TGCAGTGCTAGTGGCGGACAAGAGCAGTACTTC. Translating gives CSASGGQEQYF.

The chain carries TRBV4-3 and TRBJ1-3, with 8 nucleotides matching TRBD1. The CDR3 is 16 amino acids. Germline V gives CDR1 LGHNA, CDR2 YSLEER. V shed 0 bases, J shed 0 bases, and the junction held 1 base outside the gene matches. CDR3 coding DNA: TGCGCCAGCAGCCAAGAAGACAGGGGCTCTGGAAACACCATATATTTT. This codes for CASSQEDRGSGNTIYF.

The CDR3 nucleotides are TGTGCCAGCAGCCATCCTACTAGCGGGAGGGGTGAGCAGTACTTC. Residues: CASSHPTSGRGEQYF. This chain links TRBV7-2 with TRBJ2-7; 13 positions match TRBD2. Trimming cost V 5 bases and J 7 bases; bases outside gene matches: 8. The CDR3 is made up of 15 amino acids. From germline, CDR1 is SGHTA and CDR2 FQGNSA. The variable domain in full, with the rest retrieved from reference TRBV7-2 and TRBJ2-7, is GAGVSQSPSNKVTEKGKDVELRCDPISGHTALYWYRQSLGQGLEFLIYFQGNSAPDKSGLPSDRFSAERTGGSVSTLTIQRTQQEDSAVYLCASSHPTSGRGEQYFGPGTRLTVT.

Notes on this clone: At one end the junction does not follow the germline gene, possibly because of a read error. This chain joins TRBV5-4 and TRBJ2-1; 7 positions match TRBD2. Per germline, CDR1 SGHNT and CDR2 YYREEE (reference sequence). CDR3 size: 15 residues. In DNA, the CDR3 is TGCGCCAGCAGCAGAGCGGGACCGGAAGTCAATGAGCAGTTCTTC. This sequence encodes CASSRAGPEVNEQFF.

The chain combines TRBV28 with TRBJ1-2; possible D gene TRBD1, 5 bases. This CDR3 spans 16 amino acids. CDR1 is MDHEN, CDR2 SYDVKM, per germline. V was cut by 6 bases and J by 1 base, with 18 bases left in between. CDR3 nucleotide sequence: TGTGCCAGCAGCCCCCTCGGCCAGGGCGGTAACTATGGCTACACCTTC. It encodes CASSPLGQGGNYGYTF.

V gene TRBV15 combines with J gene TRBJ2-3; 8 positions match TRBD2. Germline CDR1 LNHNV, CDR2 YYDKDF (reference sequence). The V gene end was trimmed by 8 bases and the J gene end by 3 bases; junction bases not matched to a gene: 19. CDR3 length: 18 amino acids. In DNA, the CDR3 is TGTGCCACCCTCAAGAAGGGACCGGGACTAGTTGCAACAGATACGCAGTATTTT. As protein: CATLKKGPGLVATDTQYF.

This sequence joins TRBV19 and TRBJ2-7; TRBD1 agrees at 7 bases. Trimming at V came to 7 bases and at J to 2 bases, leaving 11 bases not matched to a gene. The CDR3 loop spans 15 amino acids. CDR1 and CDR2 (germline): LNHDA, SQIVND (reference sequence). This CDR3 reads CASTAGTALTYEQYF. The CDR3 DNA sequence: TGTGCCAGTACCGCCGGGACAGCATTAACCTACGAGCAGTACTTC.

The chain links TRBV19 to TRBJ2-5; 7 bases line up with TRBD1. This CDR3 is built from 16 residues. CDR1 LNHDA and CDR2 SQIVND come from the germline V gene (reference sequence). V lost 4 bases, J lost 0 bases, and 8 bases stayed unmatched. This chain's CDR3 is CASSTWTGQYQETQYF. The DNA for the CDR3 is TGTGCCAGTAGTACCTGGACAGGACAGTACCAAGAGACCCAGTACTTC.

This chain connects TRBV28 to TRBJ1-3; D ambiguous. Deletions cut 2 bases from V and 3 bases from J, with 17 bases between. Germline CDR1 reads MDHEN; CDR2 reads SYDVKM. The CDR3 sequence is 17 residues long. CDR3 sequence reads: CASSLPSLAGLGNTIYF. CDR3 DNA: TGTGCCAGCAGTTTACCCTCGTTGGCAGGCCTTGGAAACACCATATATTTT.

The genes are TRBV27 and TRBJ1-1; D remains unclear. This CDR3 comprises 13 residues. CDR1 is MNHEY and CDR2 is SMNVEV in the germline V gene (reference sequence). Trimming removed 8 bases from V and 0 bases from J, with 10 bases in between. CDR3 nucleotides: TGTGCCAGCGCTTTCGGAGTGAACACTGAAGCTTTCTTT. It yields the protein CASAFGVNTEAFF.